The 24 T cell receptor beta chains reported below all come from one sample, sequenced in a study of T cells in tuberculosis. Using immunoSEQ multiplex PCR, the repertoire was profiled, and TCRdb retains in-frame clones only, with some absent. This table has 30,000 to 40,000 clones, 90% to 95% appearing once. Sequences were obtained from PBMCs. All receptors derive from a donor between 10 and 35 years old with latent tuberculosis or without tuberculosis infection.

This rearrangement joins TRBV5-6 to TRBJ2-6; D might be TRBD1 (6 bases). Germline V gene sequence: CDR1 SGHDT, CDR2 YYEEEE. The CDR3 sequence is 17 residues long. Trimming removed 0 bases from V and 0 bases from J, with 10 bases in between. The CDR3 sequence is CASSLVQGLSGANVLTF. In DNA form, the CDR3 reads TGTGCCAGCAGCTTGGTCCAGGGGCTCTCTGGGGCCAACGTCCTGACTTTC.

V usage is TRBV4-1 and J usage is TRBJ2-7; tentatively, D is TRBD2 (6 bases). Germline-derived CDR1 and CDR2 are MGHRA and YSYEKL. This CDR3 is built from 16 residues. Trimming took off 4 bases at V and 5 bases at J, with 21 bases between the two ends. The CDR3 DNA reads as TGCGCCAGCAGCCCACAGGAGGGTAAATCGTCGGACGAGCAGTACTTC. Translating gives CASSPQEGKSSDEQYF.

The chain couples TRBV5-1 to TRBJ1-1; D is uncertain. From germline, CDR1 is SGHRS and CDR2 YFSETQ. The germline V and J ends were trimmed by 0 bases and 0 bases, with 6 bases remaining between them. This CDR3 spans 14 amino acids. This chain's CDR3 is CASSLVDMNTEAFF. CDR3 sequence (DNA): TGCGCCAGCAGCTTGGTTGACATGAACACTGAAGCTTTCTTT.

The gene calls are TRBV7-2 and TRBJ2-1, with TRBD1 identical over 8 bases. Per the germline V gene, CDR1 is SGHTA and CDR2 is FQGNSA. The V segment lost 1 base and the J segment 9 bases; nucleotides outside the gene matches: 5. This CDR3 is 14 amino acids long. The DNA of the CDR3 is TGTGCCAGCAGCTTAGACCAGGGGGCTAGTGAGCAGTTCTTC. Protein product: CASSLDQGASEQFF.

The rearrangement links TRBV28 to TRBJ2-5; 13 bases are shared with TRBD2. Germline V gives CDR1 MDHEN, CDR2 SYDVKM. Trimming removed 4 bases from V and 7 bases from J; junction bases left unmatched: 12. The CDR3 length is 17 residues. DNA of the CDR3: TGTGCCAGCAGTTCCCCCCGGACTAGCGGGGGATCGCGGACCCAGTACTTC. Amino acid sequence: CASSSPRTSGGSRTQYF.

CDR3 loop: CASSPVTGGNQPQHF. Here the CDR3 DNA reads TGTGCCAGCTCACCGGTTACAGGGGGCAATCAGCCCCAGCATTTT. The V gene is TRBV18, the J gene TRBJ1-5; 7 bases align to TRBD1. CDR1 and CDR2 (germline): KGHSH, LQKENI. CDR3 length equals 15 residues. V gave up 3 bases and J gave up 2 bases; unmatched junction bases: 4.

This clone has a single count. V gene TRBV28 combines with J gene TRBJ1-2, with 9 bases lining up with TRBD1. The CDR3 has 13 amino acids. V lost 9 bases to trimming and J lost 5 bases; unmatched junction nucleotides: 7. CDR1 MDHEN and CDR2 SYDVKM come from the germline V gene. Here the CDR3 reads CASVTGGGYGYTF. The CDR3 DNA sequence: TGTGCCAGTGTTACAGGGGGCGGATATGGCTACACCTTC.

The chain uses TRBV6-5 and TRBJ2-1; TRBD2 is a possible D gene (5 bases). Germline V gene data show CDR1 as MNHEY and CDR2 as SVGAGI. Between the trimmed V and J ends, which lost 6 bases and 8 bases, there was a span of 14 bases. The CDR3 runs 13 residues. CDR3 sequence reads: CASSPSGKHEQFF. DNA of the CDR3: TGTGCCAGCAGCCCGTCGGGGAAGCATGAGCAGTTCTTC.

V and J are TRBV7-8 and TRBJ2-2, with TRBD1 matching 7 bases. From germline, CDR1 is SGHVS and CDR2 FQNEAQ. Unmatched junction bases numbered 3, after V lost 6 bases and J lost 5 bases. The CDR3 is 13 amino acids. The CDR3 loop reads CASRTTGTGELFF. In nucleotides, the CDR3 is TGTGCCAGCAGGACGACAGGGACCGGGGAGCTGTTTTTT.

The chain combines TRBV7-9 with TRBJ2-3; TRBD1 matches at 8 bases. This CDR3 is built from 15 residues. In germline, CDR1 is SEHNR, CDR2 FQNEAQ (reference sequence). The J segment lost 9 bases and the V segment lost 1 base, leaving 9 bases of the junction unmatched. The CDR3 coding sequence is TGTGCCAGCAGCTTAGTCGGGCAGGGGGCTTCAACGCAGTATTTT. It is translated as CASSLVGQGASTQYF.

The rearrangement joins TRBV28 to TRBJ2-6; 8 bases agree with TRBD1. CDR3 length: 16 amino acids. The V segment lost 7 bases and the J segment 0 bases; nucleotides outside the gene matches: 5. CDR1 MDHEN and CDR2 SYDVKM come from the germline V gene. The CDR3 region is CASTPRGPSGANVLTF. CDR3 DNA: TGTGCCAGCACCCCCAGGGGGCCCTCTGGGGCCAACGTCCTGACTTTC. The full variable domain, completed using reference TRBV28 and TRBJ2-6, is DVKVTQSSRYLVKRTGEKVFLECVQDMDHENMFWYRQDPGLGLRLIYFSYDVKMKEKGDIPEGYSVSREKKERFSLILESASTNQTSMYLCASTPRGPSGANVLTFGAGSRLTVL.

This clone was detected once. CDR3 nucleotide sequence: TGTGCCAGCTCCTACAGGGTCGTGAACACTGAAGCTTTCTTT. As protein: CASSYRVVNTEAFF. The chain links TRBV6-1 to TRBJ1-1; D is possibly TRBD1 (6 bases). Germline lookup yields CDR1 MNHNS and CDR2 SASEGT. V lost 8 bases and J lost 0, with 13 bases in between. This CDR3 region has 14 residues.

The chain links TRBV6-1 to TRBJ2-5; D ambiguous. V shed 8 bases and J shed 2 bases, with 12 bases lying between them. The CDR3 length is 13 residues. Germline V gives CDR1 MNHNS, CDR2 SASEGT. In DNA form, the CDR3 reads TGTGCCAGCCTTCAGAGGAATCAAGAGACCCAGTACTTC. Its protein is CASLQRNQETQYF.

The rearrangement joins TRBV4-3 to TRBJ2-7; D is uncertain. Germline V CDR1 and CDR2: LGHNA, YSLEER. The CDR3 is 15 amino acids. V dropped 1 base and J dropped 3 bases, with 13 bases sitting between them. CDR3: CASSQAYLMNYEQYF. Written as DNA, the CDR3 is TGCGCCAGCAGCCAAGCCTACTTAATGAACTACGAGCAGTACTTC.

The rearrangement uses TRBV27 and TRBJ2-7; D perhaps matches TRBD2 (7 bases). The germline V gene has CDR1 MNHEY and CDR2 SMNVEV (reference sequence). The CDR3 totals 16 residues. V shed 1 base and J shed 2 bases, with 15 bases lying between them. The CDR3 protein is CASSLWRGPVPYEQYF. In nucleotides, the CDR3 is TGTGCCAGCAGTTTATGGCGGGGGCCGGTACCCTACGAGCAGTACTTC.

The rearrangement joins TRBV6-4 to TRBJ2-3; 7 bases fit TRBD2. Germline V gene data show CDR1 as MRHNA and CDR2 as SNTAGT. J lost 0 bases, V lost 2 bases, and 11 bases had no gene match. The CDR3 runs 18 residues. CDR3 in DNA: TGTGCCAGCAGTGACGGGAGATGGGCAGCGGGGAGCACAGATACGCAGTATTTT. It codes for CASSDGRWAAGSTDTQYF.

The rearrangement uses TRBV7-9 and TRBJ2-1, with D maybe TRBD2 (5 bases). The V end was cut by 3 bases, the J end by 0 bases, with 21 bases between. CDR3 length: 19 amino acids. CDR1 and CDR2 (germline): SEHNR, FQNEAQ (reference sequence). The CDR3 region has the DNA TGTGCCAGCAGCTTCCCCTTTCGCGGGCCTCGAAGCTCCTACAATGAGCAGTTCTTC. Its translation: CASSFPFRGPRSSYNEQFF.

The rearrangement links TRBV28 to TRBJ1-5; D call uncertain. The germline CDR1 and CDR2 sequences are MDHEN and SYDVKM. Trimming cost V 8 bases and J 4 bases, with 15 bases left between them. The CDR3 loop spans 14 amino acids. The CDR3: CASLGGYVNQPQHF. The CDR3 DNA reads TGTGCCAGCCTTGGAGGGTATGTGAATCAGCCCCAGCATTTT.

The CDR3 region has the DNA TGCGCCAGCAGCCAAGATGAGGGGACAGGGAGTTCACCCCTCCACTTT. Encoded protein: CASSQDEGTGSSPLHF. The gene calls are TRBV4-3 and TRBJ1-6; TRBD1 aligns across 9 bases. In germline, CDR1 is LGHNA, CDR2 YSLEER. V lost 0 bases, J lost 9 bases, and 6 bases stayed unmatched. The CDR3 totals 16 residues.

The CDR3 sequence is CASRTGRARGDYGYTF. CDR3 DNA: TGTGCCAGCAGAACGGGGCGGGCCAGGGGGGACTATGGCTACACCTTC. The chain uses TRBV28 and TRBJ1-2; 7 positions agree with TRBD1. Germline CDR1 and CDR2: MDHEN and SYDVKM. V trimming: 6 bases; J trimming: 3 bases; junction bases outside the gene matches: 13. The CDR3 extends over 16 amino acids.

The V and J genes are TRBV5-1 and TRBJ1-1; weak D call: TRBD1 (6 bases). Between the trimmed V and J ends, which lost 0 bases and 3 bases, there was a span of 9 bases. This CDR3 is 14 amino acids long. Germline-derived CDR1 and CDR2 are SGHRS and YFSETQ. CDR3 bases: TGCGCCAGCAGCTTGGGGGACATGGACACTGAAGCTTTCTTT. Protein sequence: CASSLGDMDTEAFF.

This clone came up a few times. This sequence joins TRBV2 and TRBJ1-4; D remains ambiguous. CDR3 length equals 12 residues. CDR1 and CDR2 (germline): SNHLY, FYNNEI. Trimming pared 1 base from V and 13 bases from J, leaving 10 bases between. CDR3 sequence reads: CASSEDGVGLFF. The CDR3 nucleotides read TGTGCCAGCAGTGAAGACGGGGTGGGACTGTTTTTT.

This clone occurred once. The chain combines TRBV13 with TRBJ1-1; tentative D call: TRBD1 (5 bases). The CDR3 covers 16 residues. The V end lost 4 bases, the J end lost 0 bases, and 15 bases lay between the germline ends. The germline CDR1 and CDR2 sequences are PRHDT and FYEKMQ (reference sequence). CDR3 sequence reads: CASSSRTYLMNTEAFF. CDR3 in DNA: TGTGCCAGCAGCTCTCGGACATATCTAATGAACACTGAAGCTTTCTTT.

The rearrangement links TRBV7-2 to TRBJ1-2; tentative D call: TRBD1 (6 bases). Trimming pared 6 bases from V and 2 bases from J, leaving 13 bases between. Looked up from germline, CDR1 is SGHTA and CDR2 is FQGNSA. CDR3 size: 14 residues. This CDR3 is CASRRDRRNYGYTF. CDR3 in DNA: TGTGCCAGCAGGCGTGACAGGAGGAACTATGGCTACACCTTC.